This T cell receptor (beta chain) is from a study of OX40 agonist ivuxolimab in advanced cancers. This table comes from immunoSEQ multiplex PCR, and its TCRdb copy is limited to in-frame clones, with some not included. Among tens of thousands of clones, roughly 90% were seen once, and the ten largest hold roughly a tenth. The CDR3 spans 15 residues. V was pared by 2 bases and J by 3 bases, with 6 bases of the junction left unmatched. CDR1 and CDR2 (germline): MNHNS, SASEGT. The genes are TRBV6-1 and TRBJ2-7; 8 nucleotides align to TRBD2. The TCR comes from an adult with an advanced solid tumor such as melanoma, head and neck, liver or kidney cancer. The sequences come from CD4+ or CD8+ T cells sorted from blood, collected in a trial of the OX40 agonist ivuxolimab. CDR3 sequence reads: CASSEWGLVNYEQYF. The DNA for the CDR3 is TGTGCCAGCAGTGAATGGGGACTAGTTAACTACGAGCAGTACTTC.